This T cell receptor (beta chain) was found in a study of CD8+CD57+ T cells in acquired aplastic anemia. CDR3 and TCR beta VDJ profiling relied on genomic DNA as the template. Using its own MiXCR run on the reads, TCRdb lists one record per CDR3 protein. The sample lists some 280,000 distinct CDR3 sequences; 55% to 60% were seen once. The sample holds many counts of this clonotype. The CDR3 is made up of 14 amino acids. CDR1 and CDR2 from the germline V gene are WSHSY and SAAADI. V dropped 0 bases and J dropped 3 bases, with 6 bases sitting between them. The rearrangement links TRBV10-2 to TRBJ1-5, with unresolved D. Sequenced: sorted CD4+, CD8+, or CD8+CD57+ T cells (not recorded which) from PBMCs. The origin of this receptor is a human donor with severe aplastic anemia or a healthy control (not recorded which). In nucleotides, the CDR3 is TGCGCCAGCAGTGAGTCTCGGGTCAATCAGCCCCAGCATTTT. It encodes CASSESRVNQPQHF.